The 18 T cell receptor beta chains listed next were all sequenced from one sample in a study of response to subunit inactivated influenza vaccine. TCRdb processed the RT-PCR reads anew with MiXCR; each CDR3 protein has one entry. There are 500,000 to 600,000 distinct CDR3 sequences in the sample; more than 15% occur only once, and 2.5% to 3.5% lies in the top ten. The sequencing here drew on CD4+ T cells sorted from PBMCs, taken less than 25 months after vaccination. The source is a man aged 45 to 75 who received an inactivated influenza vaccine.

This sequence joins TRBV20-1 and TRBJ2-7, with 9 bases aligning to TRBD1. The CDR3 length is 15 residues. V dropped 3 bases and J dropped 7; count of bases not matched to a gene: 13. Germline CDR1 DFQATT, CDR2 SNEGSKA (reference sequence). CDR3 protein: CSASPAPDRGGEQYF. In nucleotides, the CDR3 is TGCAGTGCTAGCCCGGCCCCGGACAGGGGCGGTGAGCAGTACTTC.

V and J are TRBV12-5 and TRBJ1-1, with D possibly matching TRBD1 (5 bases). The germline CDR1 and CDR2 sequences are LGHNT and FRNRAP. V lost 9 bases and J lost 1, with 30 bases in between. CDR3 length: 19 residues. The chain's CDR3 is CASSSGTTQLPGGNTEAFF. The CDR3 DNA sequence: TGTGCTAGCAGCTCCGGGACCACTCAACTCCCGGGGGGGAACACTGAAGCTTTCTTT.

This clonotype was seen a handful of times. V gene TRBV20-1 combines with J gene TRBJ2-1; maybe TRBD2 (5 bases). Trimming stripped 6 bases from V and 5 bases from J, with 20 bases between. Germline V gene data show CDR1 as DFQATT and CDR2 as SNEGSKA (reference sequence). The CDR3 is made up of 15 amino acids. CDR3 DNA sequence: TGCAGTGCAAAGTCGCTTCGGGGTGAAAACAATGAGCAGTTCTTC. It encodes CSAKSLRGENNEQFF.

This chain's CDR3 is CSAREGSYGYTF. CDR3 in DNA: TGCAGTGCTAGAGAGGGTTCCTATGGCTACACCTTC. This chain connects TRBV20-1 to TRBJ1-2, with unresolved D. CDR1 and CDR2 (germline): DFQATT, SNEGSKA (reference sequence). Trimming removed 0 bases at V and 4 bases at J, with 6 bases between. The CDR3 loop spans 12 amino acids.

The V and J genes are TRBV15 and TRBJ2-7; weak D call: TRBD1 (5 bases). Germline CDR1 LNHNV, CDR2 YYDKDF (reference sequence). The CDR3 has 13 residues. V dropped 4 bases and J dropped 4 bases, with 11 bases sitting between them. CDR3 in DNA: TGTGCCACCAGCACTAGACAGAGTTACGAGCAGTACTTC. The encoded protein is CATSTRQSYEQYF.

This clonotype has just a few counts. A junction boundary mismatches the germline segment, possibly from a read error. This rearrangement joins TRBV20-1 to TRBJ2-7; 9 bases agree with TRBD1. This CDR3 is 13 amino acids long. Germline V gives CDR1 DFQATT, CDR2 SNEGSKA (reference sequence). The CDR3: CSATGTGTSKEDF. In DNA, the CDR3 is TGCAGTGCCACCGGGACAGGGACATCAAAGGAAGACTTC.

This clonotype came up many times. The chain uses TRBV7-2 and TRBJ2-7; tentatively, D is TRBD1 (6 bases). The CDR3 spans 15 residues. V lost 3 bases and J lost 0, with 12 bases in between. Germline V gene data show CDR1 as SGHTA and CDR2 as FQGNSA. The CDR3 protein is CASSFKADSSYEQYF. The CDR3 DNA reads as TGTGCCAGCAGCTTTAAGGCGGACAGCTCCTACGAGCAGTACTTC.

V is TRBV12-3 or TRBV12-4 and J is TRBJ2-1; D might be TRBD2 (6 bases). The V end was cut by 6 bases, the J end by 8 bases, with 23 bases between. This CDR3 region has 16 residues. The CDR3 DNA is TGTGCCAGCAGCGTCGGTGGGACTCGCACGGTCCATGAGCAGTTCTTC. Its protein is CASSVGGTRTVHEQFF.

This clonotype was seen more than once but under ten times. The rearrangement joins TRBV11-2 to TRBJ1-5, with unresolved D. Germline V CDR1 and CDR2: SGHAT, FQNNGV. The CDR3 loop spans 13 amino acids. The V and J ends lost 1 base and 5 bases respectively, with 6 bases between them. The CDR3 spells CASSLGAYQPQHF. The DNA for the CDR3 is TGTGCCAGCAGCTTAGGCGCCTATCAGCCCCAGCATTTT.

As DNA, the CDR3 is TGTGCCAGCAGCCCAGCAATGACGGGATATGGCTACACCTTC. It translates to CASSPAMTGYGYTF. The chain recombines TRBV7-2 with TRBJ1-2, with unresolved D. The CDR3 spans 14 residues. CDR1 SGHTA and CDR2 FQGNSA come from the germline V gene. Trimming removed 5 bases from V and 5 bases from J, with 15 bases in between. The whole variable domain, remainder taken from reference TRBV7-2 and TRBJ1-2, is GAGVSQSPSNKVTEKGKDVELRCDPISGHTALYWYRQSLGQGLEFLIYFQGNSAPDKSGLPSDRFSAERTGGSVSTLTIQRTQQEDSAVYLCASSPAMTGYGYTFGSGTRLTVV.

V usage is TRBV29-1 and J usage is TRBJ2-5; TRBD1 is a possible D gene (6 bases). Trimming cost V 6 bases and J 3 bases, with 11 bases left between them. CDR3 length: 12 residues. Per the germline V gene, CDR1 is SQVTM and CDR2 is ANQGSEA. The CDR3 nucleotides read TGCAGCGTAGCGTCAGGGGAAGAGACCCAGTACTTC. It codes for CSVASGEETQYF.

This clonotype was found a few times. The chain couples TRBV19 to TRBJ2-1; D uncertain. There are 14 residues in the CDR3. The germline V gene encodes CDR1 LNHDA and CDR2 SQIVND (reference sequence). The germline V and J ends were trimmed by 5 bases and 0 bases, with 8 bases remaining between them. CDR3 protein: CASSSGDSYNEQFF. The DNA of the CDR3 is TGTGCCAGTAGTTCTGGAGACTCCTACAATGAGCAGTTCTTC.

With regard to this clonotype: One junction end disagrees with the germline gene, perhaps due to a read error. This chain connects TRBV19 to TRBJ2-7; 8 nucleotides line up with TRBD1. Germline V lookup: CDR1 LNHDA, CDR2 SQIVND (reference sequence). The CDR3 consists of 13 residues. DNA of the CDR3: TGTGCCTGTAGTAGAACAGGGGGCTACGAGCAGTACTTC. Amino acid sequence: CACSRTGGYEQYF. Full variable domain (missing parts from reference TRBV19 and TRBJ2-7): DGGITQSPKYLFRKEGQNVTLSCEQNLNHDAMYWYRQDPGQGLRLIYYSQIVNDFQKGDIAEGYSVSREKKESFPLTVTSAQKNPTAFYLCACSRTGGYEQYFGPGTRLTVT.

In this sample, this clonotype turned up a few times. This sequence joins TRBV21-1 and TRBJ1-1; TRBD1 was called by the table and not checked on the DNA. TRBV21-1 constitutes a pseudogene. This CDR3 contains 17 residues. The CDR3 DNA sequence: TGTGCCAGCAGCAATGGGGGGACAGGAAAGTGGAACACTGAAGCTTTCTTT. Translated, it gives CASSNGGTGKWNTEAFF.

The chain employs TRBV3-1 and TRBJ2-6, with unresolved D. Germline V gives CDR1 LGHDT, CDR2 YNNKEL (reference sequence). The V end was cut by 8 bases, the J end by 2 bases, with 25 bases between. This CDR3 has 19 residues. CDR3 sequence: CASQDGAAYFLTGANVLTF. The CDR3 DNA is TGTGCCAGCCAAGATGGCGCAGCGTACTTCCTCACTGGGGCCAACGTCCTGACTTTC.

This chain joins TRBV12-3 or TRBV12-4 and TRBJ2-2; D is ambiguous. Trimming cost V 3 bases and J 5 bases, with 10 bases left between them. The CDR3 is 14 residues long. The CDR3: CASSFGTSTGELFF. The CDR3 DNA reads TGTGCCAGCAGTTTTGGAACAAGTACCGGGGAGCTGTTTTTT.

The chain links TRBV5-1 to TRBJ1-1, with unresolved D. Germline loops: CDR1 SGHRS, CDR2 YFSETQ. CDR3 length: 14 residues. The V end was cut by 0 bases, the J end by 6 bases, with 12 bases between. CDR3 nucleotides: TGCGCCAGCAGCTTGGGGGAAATGAGGGCTGAAGCTTTCTTT. Protein sequence: CASSLGEMRAEAFF.

The gene calls are TRBV20-1 and TRBJ2-2; 13 nucleotides match TRBD2. The CDR3 runs 18 residues. Unmatched junction bases numbered 10, after V lost 4 bases and J lost 2 bases. Looked up from germline, CDR1 is DFQATT and CDR2 is SNEGSKA (reference sequence). DNA for the CDR3: TGCAGTGCTACGGGAGCCAGGGGACTAGCGGGAAACACCGGGGAGCTGTTTTTT. Protein: CSATGARGLAGNTGELFF.